The clone carrying this TCR beta chain has a count of ten or more. The sample comes from a study of early T cells in non-severe SARS-CoV-2 infection. Study background: Sequencing of unsorted whole blood was done on bulk RNA, leaving chains unpaired.

Trimming removed 10 bases at V and 7 bases at J, with 13 bases between. The length of the CDR3 is 11 residues. The germline CDR1 and CDR2 sequences are MDHEN and SYDVKM. Each cDNA molecule carried a unique molecular identifier. TCRdb re-derived calls from the 5' RACE reads in MiXCR, one entry per CDR3 protein. The sample consists of approximately 71,000 distinct CDR3 sequences, 11% of them appearing once. This TCR came from an adult who was a healthcare worker with PCR-confirmed SARS-CoV-2 infection or an uninfected control (not recorded which). The chain is built from TRBV28 and TRBJ2-5; D may be TRBD1 (5 bases). The sample consisted of whole blood. The CDR3 DNA reads TGTGCCACTGGGGCCCGCGGGACCCAGTACTTC. Its translation is CATGARGTQYF.